The clone carrying this T cell receptor (beta chain) was picked up a small number of times. Its specificity is unknown. This record belongs to a study of T-cell memory formation after mild COVID-19. 5'RACE primed from the constant segment yielded TCR alpha and TCR beta cDNA libraries bearing sample barcodes and UMIs. TCRdb processed the 5' RACE reads anew with MiXCR; each CDR3 protein has one entry. The repertoire consists of about 400,000 distinct CDR3 sequences, with around 24% occurring once and the leading ten covering 8.8%. Germline CDR1 and CDR2: SEHNR and FQNEAQ (reference sequence). Trimming took 3 bases from V and 4 from J, leaving 19 bases between them. The CDR3 consists of 16 residues. General study findings and limits: The finding that pre-infection memory included some responding clones suggested that cross-reactive memory joined.

The sequence came from an adult woman who had mild COVID-19 (a few samples of this study predate the infection). Cell type and time point are not known. The chain uses TRBV7-9 and TRBJ2-7; either TRBD1 or TRBD2 may supply D (5 bases each). Input material: PBMCs or a T cell subset sorted from them (not recorded which). Written as DNA, the CDR3 is TGTGCCAGCAGCTTCGGATCTAGAGGGGAACTTTACGAGCAGTACTTC. Translation: CASSFGSRGELYEQYF. Variable domain in full (rest from reference TRBV7-9 and TRBJ2-7): DTGVSQNPRHKITKRGQNVTFRCDPISEHNRLYWYRQTLGQGPEFLTYFQNEAQLEKSRLLSDRFSAERPKGSFSTLEIQRTEQGDSAMYLCASSFGSRGELYEQYFGPGTRLTVT.